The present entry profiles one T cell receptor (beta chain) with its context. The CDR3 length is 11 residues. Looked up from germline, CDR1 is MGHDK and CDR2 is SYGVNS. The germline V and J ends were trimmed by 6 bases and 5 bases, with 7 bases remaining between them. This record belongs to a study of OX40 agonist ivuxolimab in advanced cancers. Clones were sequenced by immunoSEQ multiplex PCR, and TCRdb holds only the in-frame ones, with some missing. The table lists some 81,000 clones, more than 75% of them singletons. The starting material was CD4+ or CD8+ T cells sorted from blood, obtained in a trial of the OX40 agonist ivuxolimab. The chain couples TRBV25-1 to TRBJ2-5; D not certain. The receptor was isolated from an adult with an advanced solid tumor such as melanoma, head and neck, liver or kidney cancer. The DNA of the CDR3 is TGTGCCAGCAGATATGGGGAGACCCAGTACTTC. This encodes CASRYGETQYF.